This TCR delta chain was sequenced during a study of Vδ1+ human thymocytes. Study results and caveats: Despite high sort purity, roughly 19% of thymic T cell receptor delta sequences were Vdelta2. Thymic TRG and TRD repertoires appeared highly polyclonal. TRD repertoires were essentially private, unlike widely shared TRG clonotypes.

As regards this clone: Its specificity is not known.

The junction had 21 bases not matched to a gene; V was cut back by 0 bases and J by 0 bases. CDR3 length: 23 residues. Germline CDR1 reads TSWWSYY; CDR2 reads QGS. Thymocytes were sorted as CD3+ TCRVdelta1+ TCRVdelta2- after alphabeta T cell depletion. RNA was extracted from the cells and then reverse transcribed. Pooled V-gene forward primers with one constant-region reverse primer generated the CDR3 amplicons by multiplex PCR. TCRdb processed the multiplex PCR reads again with the CATT caller. This table holds under 85,000 delta-chain clones, 30% to 40% found once. The sequencing sample was made of Vdelta1+ gamma-delta thymocytes from the thymus. Subset in this sample: FACS-sorted CD3+ TCRalphabeta- TCRVdelta1+ TCRVdelta2- thymocytes. This sequence was found in a boy under two years old who had congenital heart surgery. V and J are TRDV1 and TRDJ1, with 11 bases matching TRDD3. The CDR3 reads CALGELSGFGGGYDASYTDKLIF. As DNA, the CDR3 is TGTGCTCTTGGGGAACTCAGCGGCTTCGGTGGGGGATACGATGCCTCATACACCGATAAACTCATCTTT.